This is a list of T cell receptor beta chains from one sample in a study of blood T cell repertoires in COVID-19. Produced via immunoSEQ multiplex PCR; TCRdb's table is partial and in-frame only. The data show 300,000 to 500,000 clones, more than 75% seen once. Sequencing input: PBMCs or T cells enriched from blood (not recorded which). Receptors originate from a woman aged 25 to 39 with acute COVID-19. CDR3s include the opening cysteine and the closing phenylalanine or tryptophan. D genes are given only for firm matches. The size of a clone is reported for some rows only, either as once, few or many, or as a class for expanded clones.

V,J,D,size,DNA,CDR3
TRBV7-3,TRBJ2-5,TRBD1,.,TGTGCCAGCAGCCCTAGACAGGGTTCGGGGGAGACCCAGTACTTC,CASSPRQGSGETQYF
TRBV28,TRBJ2-7,TRBD1,.,TGTGCCAGCAGTCCAGGGACAGTCTCCTACGAGCAGTACTTC,CASSPGTVSYEQYF
TRBV5-6,TRBJ2-5,TRBD2,.,TGTGCCAGCAGCTTTACACTAGCGGGGGTAGAGACCCAGTACTTC,CASSFTLAGVETQYF
TRBV18,TRBJ2-7,TRBD1,once,TGTGCCAGCTCACCGCGACAGGGGTACGAGCAGTACTTC,CASSPRQGYEQYF
TRBV18,TRBJ1-4,TRBD1,.,TGTGCCAGCTCACCAGGGACAGGGGACGAAAAACTGTTTTTT,CASSPGTGDEKLFF
TRBV6-5,TRBJ1-5,.,.,TGTGCCAGCAGTCGCGGGCAGGGCAATCAGCCCCAGCATTTT,CASSRGQGNQPQHF
TRBV5-1,TRBJ1-1,TRBD1,.,TGCGCCAGCAGCTCAAACACCGGACAGGCAAGAGATGAAGCTTTCTTT,CASSSNTGQARDEAFF
TRBV9,TRBJ2-1,TRBD2,.,TGTGCCAGCAGCCCCGCGGGGGACTCCTACAATGAGCAGTTCTTC,CASSPAGDSYNEQFF
TRBV5-1,TRBJ2-3,.,.,TGCGCCAGCAGCTTGGTACTAGCTGCGTCCTCAGATACGCAGTATTTT,CASSLVLAASSDTQYF
TRBV29-1,TRBJ1-1,.,.,TGCAGCGTTCCGCTTCCCGGGGCTGAAGCTTTCTTT,CSVPLPGAEAFF
TRBV20-1,TRBJ1-1,.,.,TGCAGTGCTAGTCCAGGGAACACTGAAGCTTTCTTT,CSASPGNTEAFF
TRBV7-6,TRBJ2-7,.,.,TGTGCCAGCAGCTTAGGGGCAACTTGGGAGCAGTACTTC,CASSLGATWEQYF
TRBV20-1,TRBJ1-1,.,.,TGCAGTGCTACAGGGAATGAAGCTTTCTTT,CSATGNEAFF
TRBV27,TRBJ1-2,TRBD1,few,TGTGCCAGCAGTTTTCTACAGGGGGCTCTTGGCTACACCTTC,CASSFLQGALGYTF
TRBV3-1/TRBV3-2,TRBJ1-1,TRBD1,.,TGTGCCAGCAGCCAAGACGGGACAGTCAAGATGAACACTGAAGCTTTCTTT,CASSQDGTVKMNTEAFF
TRBV5-1,TRBJ1-5,.,.,TGCGCCAGCAGCCCCGCAGGGGAGAGCAATCAGCCCCAGCATTTT,CASSPAGESNQPQHF
TRBV2,TRBJ2-7,TRBD2,.,TGTGCCAGCAGCAAGGGAGGGTACGAGCAGTACTTC,CASSKGGYEQYF
TRBV9,TRBJ2-1,.,.,TGTGCCAGCAGTTCGGGACTGGATGAGCAGTTCTTC,CASSSGLDEQFF
TRBV3-1/TRBV3-2,TRBJ1-1,.,.,TGTGCCAGCAGCCAAGTGCTAGGTGAAGCTTTCTTT,CASSQVLGEAFF
TRBV9,TRBJ1-2,TRBD1,.,TGTGCCAGCAGCGAGACAGGGGAACCTAACTATGGCTACACCTTC,CASSETGEPNYGYTF
TRBV30,TRBJ1-1,TRBD1,.,TGTGCCTGGAACGCGGACAGGGAGTGGACTGAAGCTTTCTTT,CAWNADREWTEAFF
TRBV4-1,TRBJ2-7,TRBD1,.,TGCGCCAGCAGCCAAGATCCGGGGGACAGGACCTACGAGCAGTACTTC,CASSQDPGDRTYEQYF
TRBV5-4,TRBJ2-1,TRBD2,.,TGTGCCAGCAGCCTTGGACTAGCGGGGGGGCAGGATGAGCAGTTCTTC,CASSLGLAGGQDEQFF
TRBV7-6,TRBJ1-1,TRBD1,.,TGTGCCAGCACCTCTTTTGGGTTCGGGACAGGGAATGTCGCTGAAGCTTTCTTT,CASTSFGFGTGNVAEAFF
TRBV2,TRBJ1-1,.,.,TGTGCCAGCAGTGAGACCGTCCCGGGAAGCGGCACTGAAGCTTTCTTT,CASSETVPGSGTEAFF
TRBV24-1,TRBJ2-5,TRBD2,once,TGTGCCACCAGTGATTTGGGGGGACGGGGGGAAGAGACCCAGTACTTC,CATSDLGGRGEETQYF
TRBV25-1,TRBJ1-3,.,.,TGTGCCAGCAGTGAAGTTAGACAGTCGAGCTCTGGAAACACCATATATTTT,CASSEVRQSSSGNTIYF
TRBV30,TRBJ2-7,.,.,TGTGCCTGGAGTTCAACCTGGGGGGTCCTTGGGGAGCAGTACTTC,CAWSSTWGVLGEQYF
TRBV29-1,TRBJ2-7,TRBD1,.,TGCAGCCCCCCCCTGGGACAGGGGCACGAGCAGTACTTC,CSPPLGQGHEQYF
TRBV6-4,TRBJ1-1,TRBD1,.,TGTGCCAGCAGCCAGGGGGCAAGGGCTTTCTTT,CASSQGARAFF
TRBV28,TRBJ2-7,.,.,TGTGCCAGCAGTTTGGGACTCCCATCAGACGAGCAGTACTTC,CASSLGLPSDEQYF
TRBV28,TRBJ1-4,TRBD1,.,TGTGCCAGCAGTCTAGGGGGACAGGGGGCTGGAAAACTGTTTTTT,CASSLGGQGAGKLFF
TRBV30,TRBJ2-7,.,.,TGTGCCTGGAGTCCCCTTCGGACGGGGGGCCAGTACTTC,CAWSPLRTGGQYF
TRBV18,TRBJ1-2,TRBD1,.,TGTGCCAGCTCACCATCAAGGACAGGGGCTGGCTACACCTTC,CASSPSRTGAGYTF
TRBV4-1,TRBJ2-7,TRBD1,.,TGCGCCAGCAGCCAACCCGGGACAGCAGCCTACGAGCAGTACTTC,CASSQPGTAAYEQYF
TRBV5-1,TRBJ2-6,.,.,TGCGCCAGCAACTCTAATGCTGGGGCCAACGTCCTGACTTTC,CASNSNAGANVLTF
TRBV9,TRBJ2-3,.,.,TGTGCCAGCAGCGCTAGCACAGATACGCAGTATTTT,CASSASTDTQYF
TRBV7-3,TRBJ2-1,.,.,TGTGCCAGCAGCTTAACCCTAGCTGCGCCCTACAATGAGCAGTTCTTC,CASSLTLAAPYNEQFF
TRBV19,TRBJ1-5,.,.,TGTGCCAGTAGTATTATGGAGGGAAATCAGCCCCAGCATTTT,CASSIMEGNQPQHF
TRBV5-1,TRBJ2-7,TRBD1,.,TGCGCCAGCAGATTAGGGACAGGGGACTACGAGCAGTACTTC,CASRLGTGDYEQYF
TRBV7-2,TRBJ1-6,.,.,TGTGCCAGCAGCTTAGGGGGGGACTATAATTCACCCCTCCACTTT,CASSLGGDYNSPLHF